This T cell receptor (beta chain) was observed in a study of blood T cells in healthy people across ages. With a J-beta primer mix and a sample-barcoded 5' primer, a second PCR ran roughly 6 to 11 cycles. Via MiXCR, TCRdb re-called the 5' RACE reads, giving one row per CDR3 protein. The sample shows under 800,000 distinct CDR3 sequences, 35% to 45% of them seen only once. CDR3 length equals 11 residues. CDR1 SQVTM and CDR2 ANQGSEA come from the germline V gene. V dropped 5 bases and J dropped 1 base, with 5 bases sitting between them. This clonotype was seen more than once but under ten times. Source material: blood. The sequence was collected from a woman aged 55-70 years in good health. The rearrangement joins TRBV29-1 to TRBJ1-1; D unclear. This CDR3 is CSVLGNTEAFF. Here the CDR3 DNA reads TGCAGCGTTCTGGGGAACACTGAAGCTTTCTTT.